This T cell receptor (beta chain) is drawn from a study of CD8+CD57+ T cells in acquired aplastic anemia. The germline gives CDR1 DFQATT, CDR2 SNEGSKA (reference sequence). V was cut by 3 bases and J by 7 bases, with 16 bases left in between. The CDR3 length is 15 residues. TCR beta VDJ and CDR3 profiles were obtained from a genomic DNA template. MiXCR, applied by TCRdb to the reads, yields one record per CDR3 protein. The table lists over 150,000 distinct CDR3 sequences, 63% of them singletons. The sequenced patients had an expansion of CD8+CD57+ cells seen by flow cytometry. V gene TRBV20-1 combines with J gene TRBJ1-6; D remains ambiguous. Sequenced sample: sorted CD4+, CD8+, or CD8+CD57+ T cells (not recorded which) from PBMCs. The origin of this receptor is a human donor with aplastic anemia. The CDR3 bases are TGCAGTGCTAGTGTCCCCGGTGGCTGGAATTCACCCCTCCACTTT. This codes for CSASVPGGWNSPLHF.